The 6 T cell receptor beta chains presented below share a single source sample, sequenced in a study of blood T cell repertoires in COVID-19. This table comes from immunoSEQ multiplex PCR, and its TCRdb copy is limited to in-frame clones, with some not included. The table includes approximately 170,000 clones, over 75% detected once. Sequencing used peripheral blood. Receptors originate from a man aged 80 or over with COVID-19, enrolled during active disease.

This clone came up a few times. J is TRBJ1-2 and V is TRBV4-1; D remains ambiguous. Germline V lookup: CDR1 MGHRA, CDR2 YSYEKL. The CDR3 contains 16 residues. Trimming pared 0 bases from V and 5 bases from J, leaving 16 bases between. Here the CDR3 reads CASSQEYDRRGYGYTF. As DNA, the CDR3 is TGCGCCAGCAGCCAAGAATATGACCGGCGGGGATATGGCTACACCTTC.

The chain uses TRBV6-1 and TRBJ2-2; 9 bases line up with TRBD1. There are 15 residues in the CDR3. J lost 7 bases, V lost 2 bases, and 5 bases had no gene match. The germline V gene encodes CDR1 MNHNS and CDR2 SASEGT. Here the CDR3 reads CASSEPGQGNGELFF. As DNA, the CDR3 is TGTGCCAGCAGTGAACCCGGACAGGGGAACGGGGAGCTGTTTTTT.

This chain links TRBV24-1 with TRBJ2-3; no reliable D call. V lost 9 bases to trimming and J lost 9 bases, with 15 bases between them. Germline V CDR1 and CDR2: KGHDR, SFDVKD. The CDR3 has 12 amino acids. The CDR3 loop reads CATGALSGTQYF. As DNA, the CDR3 is TGTGCCACCGGTGCCCTTTCTGGCACGCAGTATTTT.

The chain uses TRBV19 and TRBJ2-3; D not resolved. V was trimmed by 6 bases and J by 3 bases, leaving 13 bases between them. This CDR3 has 14 residues. Germline CDR1 and CDR2: LNHDA and SQIVND (reference sequence). Here the CDR3 reads CASRVDIGTDTQYF. The CDR3 nucleotides read TGTGCCAGTAGAGTAGACATAGGAACAGATACGCAGTATTTT.

With respect to this clone: This sample also contains other DNA sequences that code for the same CDR3. This sequence joins TRBV7-2 and TRBJ1-2, with a weak D call TRBD1 (5 bases). CDR1 is SGHTA, CDR2 FQGNSA, per germline. The CDR3 is 13 residues long. Trimming stripped 5 bases from V and 2 bases from J, with 9 bases between. CDR3 amino acids: CASSPDRNYGYTF. The CDR3 DNA reads as TGTGCCAGCAGCCCCGACAGAAACTATGGCTACACCTTC.

The chain joins TRBV4-1 to TRBJ1-1; the match to TRBD1 covers 7 bases. This CDR3 has 14 residues. Unmatched junction bases numbered 5, after V lost 1 base and J lost 6 bases. CDR1 is MGHRA, CDR2 YSYEKL, per germline. The DNA of the CDR3 is TGCGCCAGCAGCCAAGGGTGGCAGGGGGCTGAAGCTTTCTTT. It yields the protein CASSQGWQGAEAFF.